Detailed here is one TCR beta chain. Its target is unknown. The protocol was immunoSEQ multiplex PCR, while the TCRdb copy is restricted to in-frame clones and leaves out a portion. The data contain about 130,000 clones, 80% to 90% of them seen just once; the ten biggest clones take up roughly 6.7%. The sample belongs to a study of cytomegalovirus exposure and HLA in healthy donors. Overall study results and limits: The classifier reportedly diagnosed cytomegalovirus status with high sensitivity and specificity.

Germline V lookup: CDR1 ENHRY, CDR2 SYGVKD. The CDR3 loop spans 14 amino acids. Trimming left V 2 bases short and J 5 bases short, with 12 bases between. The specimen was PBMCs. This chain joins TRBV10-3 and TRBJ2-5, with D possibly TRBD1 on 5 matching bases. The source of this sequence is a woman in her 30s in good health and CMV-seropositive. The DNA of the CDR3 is TGTGCCATCAGTGAGGGCAGGGCCGGGGAGACCCAGTACTTC. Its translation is CAISEGRAGETQYF.